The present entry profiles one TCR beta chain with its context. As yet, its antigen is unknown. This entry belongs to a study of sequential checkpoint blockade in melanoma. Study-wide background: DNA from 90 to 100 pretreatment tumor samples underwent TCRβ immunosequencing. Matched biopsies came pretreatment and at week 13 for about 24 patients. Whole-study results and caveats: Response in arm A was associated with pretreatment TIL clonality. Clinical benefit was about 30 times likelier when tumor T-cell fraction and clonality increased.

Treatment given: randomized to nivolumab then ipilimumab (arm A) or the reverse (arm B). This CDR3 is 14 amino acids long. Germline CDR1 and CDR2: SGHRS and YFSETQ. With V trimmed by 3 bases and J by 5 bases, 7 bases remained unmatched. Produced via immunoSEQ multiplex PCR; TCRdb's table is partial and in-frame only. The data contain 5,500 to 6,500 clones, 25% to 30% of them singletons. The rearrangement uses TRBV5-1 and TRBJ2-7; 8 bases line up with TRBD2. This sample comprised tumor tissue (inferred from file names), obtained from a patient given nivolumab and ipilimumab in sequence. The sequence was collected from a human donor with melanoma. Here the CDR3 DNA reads TGCGCCAGCAGCTCGGGGGGGAGTTTGAACGAGCAGTACTTC. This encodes CASSSGGSLNEQYF. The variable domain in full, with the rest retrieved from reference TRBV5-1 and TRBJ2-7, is KAGVTQTPRYLIKTRGQQVTLSCSPISGHRSVSWYQQTPGQGLQFLFEYFSETQRNKGNFPGRFSGRQFSNSRSEMNVSTLELGDSALYLCASSSGGSLNEQYFGPGTRLTVT.